These T cell receptor beta chains were read from a single sample in a study of identical twins. TCRdb analysed the 5' RACE reads with MiXCR anew, one entry per CDR3 protein. Of approximately 250,000 distinct CDR3 sequences in the sample, roughly 7.1% were seen once. The same sample was also used in a study of T cells expressing NK-cell markers.

The sequenced sample was CD8+ T cells sorted from blood. The receptors were sampled from a woman in her late teens or twenties in good health. The CDR3 runs from the conserved cysteine through the conserved F or W. D genes are given only for firm matches. Not all rows give a size; the values are once, few, many and, for expanded clones, a class.

size,V,J,D,DNA,CDR3
NA,TRBV11-2,TRBJ2-7,NA,TGTGCCAGCAGCCCCGCAGCCGGGAGTCGCTACGAGCAGTACTTC,CASSPAAGSRYEQYF
few,TRBV12-3/TRBV12-4,TRBJ2-1,TRBD2,TGTGCCAGCAGTCGACTAGCTCCCAATGAGCAGTTCTTC,CASSRLAPNEQFF
many,TRBV12-3/TRBV12-4,TRBJ2-1,TRBD2,TGTGCCAGCAGTTCGGGACTAGCGGGCCCTCGGTTCTTC,CASSSGLAGPRFF
many,TRBV5-1,TRBJ1-1,TRBD1,TGCGCCAGCAGACCGAGGGCCGGGACAGGGAAGGAGGCTGAAGCTTTCTTT,CASRPRAGTGKEAEAFF
NA,TRBV9,TRBJ1-2,NA,TGTGCCAGCAGCGTATCGGGCGGACACTATGGCTACACCTTC,CASSVSGGHYGYTF
few,TRBV6-1,TRBJ2-7,TRBD1,TGTGCCAGCAGTGAGGGGACAGGGTCTTCCGAGCAGTACTTC,CASSEGTGSSEQYF
NA,TRBV11-2,TRBJ2-6,NA,TGTGCCAGCAGCGACTCAGGGGCTGGGGCCAACGTCCTGACTTTC,CASSDSGAGANVLTF
NA,TRBV27,TRBJ2-7,TRBD1,TGTGCCAGCAGCCAATCACGGACAGGGGCCTACGAGCAGTACTTC,CASSQSRTGAYEQYF
few,TRBV2,TRBJ2-3,TRBD2,TGTGCCAGCAGCCCGACGGGACTAGTTGATACGCAGTATTTT,CASSPTGLVDTQYF
few,TRBV7-9,TRBJ1-1,NA,TGTGCCAGCAGCGATCTGGGACCAGGGAACACTGAAGCTTTCTTT,CASSDLGPGNTEAFF
NA,TRBV30,TRBJ2-2,NA,TGTGCCTGGAGTATAGACACCGGGGAGCTGTTTTTT,CAWSIDTGELFF
NA,TRBV24-1,TRBJ2-3,TRBD2,TGTGCCACCAGTGGCTACCCGGGACTAGCGGGGGTCACAGATACGCAGTATTTT,CATSGYPGLAGVTDTQYF
few,TRBV20-1,TRBJ2-2,NA,TGCAGTGCCTCAGCAGGGCAGGGGAGGAGGGCCGGGGAGCTGTTTTTT,CSASAGQGRRAGELFF
many,TRBV12-3/TRBV12-4,TRBJ2-1,NA,TGTGCCAGCAGGTCACAGAGTTCCTACAATGAGCAGTTCTTC,CASRSQSSYNEQFF
NA,TRBV9,TRBJ2-1,NA,TGTGCCAGCAGCGTAGTGGCGGGCCTCGGGGCGGAGCAGTTCTTC,CASSVVAGLGAEQFF
NA,TRBV6-6,TRBJ1-1,NA,TGTGCCAGCAATTCTGAGGCGGACACTGAAGCTTTCTTT,CASNSEADTEAFF
NA,TRBV25-1,TRBJ2-3,TRBD2,TGTGCCAGCAGTGAATATACGGCTAGCGGAACTATGGGGGGCACAGATACGCAGTATTTT,CASSEYTASGTMGGTDTQYF
NA,TRBV20-1,TRBJ2-7,TRBD2,TGCAGTGCTAGAGCGGGACTAGCTGTCGAGCAGTACTTC,CSARAGLAVEQYF
NA,TRBV6-1,TRBJ2-7,NA,TGTGCCAGCAGCTCCCCGCCCGTTTCCTACGAGCAGTACTTC,CASSSPPVSYEQYF
NA,TRBV7-9,TRBJ2-7,NA,TGTGCCAGCAGCTTATCGTTGGGTAGCTCCTACGAGCAGTACTTC,CASSLSLGSSYEQYF
NA,TRBV20-1,TRBJ2-3,NA,TGCAGTGCTAGAGATGGCAGGGCCGGAACAGATACGCAGTATTTT,CSARDGRAGTDTQYF
many,TRBV7-8,TRBJ1-1,NA,TGTGCCAGCAGCTCCAGCGCCAGGGAGCCTGAAGCTTTCTTT,CASSSSAREPEAFF
NA,TRBV4-1,TRBJ2-2,TRBD2,TGCGCCAGCAGCCCGTCTAGCGGGGGGGCGTCCGGGGAGCTGTTTTTT,CASSPSSGGASGELFF
many,TRBV4-3,TRBJ2-3,NA,TGCGCCAGCAGCCACCCCTCGGGACTCGCTAGCACAGATACGCAGTATTTT,CASSHPSGLASTDTQYF
few,TRBV27,TRBJ2-7,TRBD2,TGTGCCAGCAGACCGGGACTAGCGGACTACGAGCAGTACTTC,CASRPGLADYEQYF
many,TRBV5-1,TRBJ2-1,TRBD2,TGCGCCACCCAAGGAGCGGGAGGAGGGAATGAGCAGTTCTTC,CATQGAGGGNEQFF
few,TRBV5-6,TRBJ2-7,TRBD1,TGTGCCAGCAGCCTTTCGGGACAGGGGTCCCACGAGCAGTACTTC,CASSLSGQGSHEQYF
few,TRBV5-5,TRBJ2-1,NA,TGTGCCAGCAGCTTGGAGTGGACTACCTACAATGAGCAGTTCTTC,CASSLEWTTYNEQFF
many,TRBV20-1,TRBJ2-7,NA,TGCAGTGCTAGGGGTAGCGGTCATGGGTACGAGCAGTACTTC,CSARGSGHGYEQYF
NA,TRBV29-1,TRBJ2-5,NA,TGCAGGTCGAAATGGCCAGGCACCCAAGAGACCCAGTACTTC,CRSKWPGTQETQYF
few,TRBV6-5,TRBJ2-5,NA,TGTGCCAGCAGTTTTACAGGCCCGGGAGAGACCCAGTACTTC,CASSFTGPGETQYF
NA,TRBV5-1,TRBJ2-7,NA,TGCGCCAGCAGCTTGGAAAAGCCTAGCTCCTACGAGCAGTACTTC,CASSLEKPSSYEQYF
few,TRBV6-5,TRBJ2-1,NA,TGTGCCAGCAGTTACGTGGGGACCGAGCAGTTCTTC,CASSYVGTEQFF
NA,TRBV10-2,TRBJ2-7,TRBD1,TGCGCCAGCAGTGAGTCCGGGACAGGGTGGATCGAGCAGTACTTC,CASSESGTGWIEQYF
few,TRBV5-8,TRBJ1-6,NA,TGTGCCAGCAGCTTTGGTGTGGGGGCCTATAATTCACCCCTCCACTTT,CASSFGVGAYNSPLHF
few,TRBV6-1,TRBJ2-1,NA,TGTGCCAGCAGTAGCCGGGTCATCACCAACGTTGAGCAGTTCTTC,CASSSRVITNVEQFF
many,TRBV5-1,TRBJ2-5,TRBD1,TGCGCCAGCAGCCAGACAGGGGCCATCCAAGAGACCCAGTACTTC,CASSQTGAIQETQYF
NA,TRBV20-1,TRBJ2-1,TRBD2,TGCAGTACAGTGAGCGGACTAGCGGTCTACAATGAGCAGTTCTTC,CSTVSGLAVYNEQFF
NA,TRBV20-1,TRBJ1-1,NA,TGCAGTGCTAGAGATTACGGGAGCGACACTGAAGCTTTCTTT,CSARDYGSDTEAFF
NA,TRBV11-2,TRBJ2-6,NA,TGTGCCAGCCCGGTGATCGGATCTGGGGCCAACGTCCTGACTTTC,CASPVIGSGANVLTF
many,TRBV5-1,TRBJ2-5,TRBD1,TGCGCCAGCAGCCCTCCACAGGGGGAAGCAGAGACCCAGTACTTC,CASSPPQGEAETQYF
few,TRBV19,TRBJ2-2,NA,TGTGCCAGTAAGGCGGTTATACCCGCCGGGGAGCTGTTTTTT,CASKAVIPAGELFF
few,TRBV13,TRBJ2-5,NA,TGTGCCAGCTCAACTGCTCGGGGGGCGGAGGAGACCCAGTACTTC,CASSTARGAEETQYF
few,TRBV7-9,TRBJ2-3,TRBD2,TGTGCCAGCAGCCTGGGGACTAGCGGGGGACCGACAGATACGCAGTATTTT,CASSLGTSGGPTDTQYF
few,TRBV7-6,TRBJ2-1,TRBD2,TGTGCCAGCAGCCAGCGGGGGGATGAGCAGTTCTTC,CASSQRGDEQFF
few,TRBV25-1,TRBJ2-1,TRBD2,TGTGCCACGCTAGCGGGAGTTCCCCCTGAGCAGTTCTTC,CATLAGVPPEQFF
NA,TRBV7-8,TRBJ1-2,NA,TGTGCCAGCAGCTTTCAGAACTATGGCTACACCTTC,CASSFQNYGYTF
few,TRBV13,TRBJ2-1,NA,TGTGCCAGCAGCTCCGAATGGGATGAGCAGTTCTTC,CASSSEWDEQFF